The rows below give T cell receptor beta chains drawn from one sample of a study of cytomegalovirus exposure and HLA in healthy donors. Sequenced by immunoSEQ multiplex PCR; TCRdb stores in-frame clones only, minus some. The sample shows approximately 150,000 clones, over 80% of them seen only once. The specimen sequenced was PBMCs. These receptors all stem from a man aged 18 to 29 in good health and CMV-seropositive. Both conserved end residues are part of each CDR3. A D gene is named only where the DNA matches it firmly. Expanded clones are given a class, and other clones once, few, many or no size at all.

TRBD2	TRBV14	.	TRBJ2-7	TGTGCCAGCAGCAATAGCGGGGGCGAAGGCGAGCAGTACTTC	CASSNSGGEGEQYF
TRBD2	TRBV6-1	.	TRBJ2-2	TGTGCCAGCAGGGGGAGGGGTAGAGGCGGGGAGCTGTTTTTT	CASRGRGRGGELFF
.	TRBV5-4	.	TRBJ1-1	TGTGCCAGCAGCTCTGGGAGTGCAATGAACACTGAAGCTTTCTTT	CASSSGSAMNTEAFF
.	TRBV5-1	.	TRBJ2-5	TGCGCCAGCAGCCCCCGATCTCCCGGAGGAGAGACCCAGTACTTC	CASSPRSPGGETQYF
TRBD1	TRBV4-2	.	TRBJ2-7	TGTGCCAGCAGCCGAGGTATTGGGACAGGGAACGAGCAGTACTTC	CASSRGIGTGNEQYF
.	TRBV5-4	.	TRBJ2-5	TGTGCCAGCAGCTTGGCCGGGGAACTCCAAGAGACCCAGTACTTC	CASSLAGELQETQYF
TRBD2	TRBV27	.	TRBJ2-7	TGTGCCAGCGGAGGACGGGCCCGGGGGGAGTACTTC	CASGGRARGEYF
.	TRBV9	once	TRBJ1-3	TGTGCCAGCAGCGTAGCAGGTGACGGAAACACCATATATTTT	CASSVAGDGNTIYF
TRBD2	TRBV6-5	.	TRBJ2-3	TGTGCCAGCAGTTACGTAGCGGGGGCTAGCACAGATACGCAGTATTTT	CASSYVAGASTDTQYF
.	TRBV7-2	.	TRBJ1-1	TGTGCCAGCAGCTTTTCCCAGAACACTGAAGCTTTCTTT	CASSFSQNTEAFF
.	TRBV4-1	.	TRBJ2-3	TGCGCCAGCAGCCAAGGCAGGGTGGGCACAGATACGCAGTATTTT	CASSQGRVGTDTQYF
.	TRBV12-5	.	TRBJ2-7	TGTGCTAGTGGTTTGGTAAGCTTTCGGGGAACAACATTCCTTTACTACGAGCAGTACTTC	CASGLVSFRGTTFLYYEQYF
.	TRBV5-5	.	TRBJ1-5	TGTGCCAGCAGCTCCTCAGGGTATAGCAATCAGCCCCAGCATTTT	CASSSSGYSNQPQHF
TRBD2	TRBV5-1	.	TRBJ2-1	TGCGCCAGCAGCTGGGGGGGTAACAATGAGCAGTTCTTC	CASSWGGNNEQFF
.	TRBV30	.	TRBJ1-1	TGTGCCTGGACCCTTGGGAGACGAGCTTTCTTT	CAWTLGRRAFF
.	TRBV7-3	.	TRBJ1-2	TGTGCCAGCAGCTCGCCGGGACTCCTTTTCTATGGCTACACCTTC	CASSSPGLLFYGYTF
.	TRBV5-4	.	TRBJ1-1	TGTGCCAGCAGCTTGGTCGGGGAAGGCACTGAAGCTTTCTTT	CASSLVGEGTEAFF
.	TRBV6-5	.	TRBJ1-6	TGTGCCAGCAGTTACTCGGGGCGGGGGCTCCTCCACTTT	CASSYSGRGLLHF
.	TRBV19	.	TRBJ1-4	TGTGCCAGTAGTATAGATCGGCTGGGGGCAGGTGAAAAACTGTTTTTT	CASSIDRLGAGEKLFF
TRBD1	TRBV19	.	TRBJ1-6	TGTGCCAGTAGTATCGGGACAGGGAACAATTCACCCCTCCACTTT	CASSIGTGNNSPLHF
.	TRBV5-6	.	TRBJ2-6	TGTGCCAGCAGCTTGCGGGTGCTGCTCTCCGCCAACGTCCTGACTTTC	CASSLRVLLSANVLTF
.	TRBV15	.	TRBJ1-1	TGTGCCACCAGCAGAGATAACGGAGGAGATGAAGCTTTCTTT	CATSRDNGGDEAFF
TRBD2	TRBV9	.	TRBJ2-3	TGTGCCAGCAGCGTAGGACTAGCGGGGGGGGCAGATACGCAGTATTTT	CASSVGLAGGADTQYF
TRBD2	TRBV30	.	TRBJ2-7	TGTGCCTGGAGTGTACAGGCGGGAGGCTACGAGCAGTACTTC	CAWSVQAGGYEQYF
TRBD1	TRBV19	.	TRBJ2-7	TGTGCCAGTAGTATTGCAGCGGGACAGGGATCTACGAGCCAGTACTTC	CASSIAAGQGSTSQYF
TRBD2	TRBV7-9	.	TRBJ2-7	TGTGCCAGCAGCACAGGGACTAGCGGGAGGTACGAGCAGTACTTC	CASSTGTSGRYEQYF
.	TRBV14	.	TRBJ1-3	TGTGCCAGCAGCCAGGCAGGGGTCGGAAACACCATATATTTT	CASSQAGVGNTIYF
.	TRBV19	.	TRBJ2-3	TGTGCCAGCGCCGGGAGAGGGACGCAGTATTTT	CASAGRGTQYF
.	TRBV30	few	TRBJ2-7	TGTGCCTGGATCCCCCGGGGGGCGAGGTACGAGCAGTACTTC	CAWIPRGARYEQYF
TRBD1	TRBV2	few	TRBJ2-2	TGTGCCAGCAGACCGGGGACAGCGAACACCGGGGAGCTGTTTTTT	CASRPGTANTGELFF
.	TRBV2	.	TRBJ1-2	TGTGCCAGCAGTGAAGCCCCCCGGGGTTGGCAAGTCGGCTACACCTTC	CASSEAPRGWQVGYTF
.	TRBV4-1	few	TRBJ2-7	TGCGCCAGCAGCCAAGAGGAGACAGGTACCTACGAGCAGTACTTC	CASSQEETGTYEQYF
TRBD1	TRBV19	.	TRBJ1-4	TGTGCCAGTACCCCAACAGGGGATTACGAAAAACTGTTTTTT	CASTPTGDYEKLFF
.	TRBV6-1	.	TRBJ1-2	TGTGCCAGCAGTGAATACGGATCGGACTGGGGCTACACCTTC	CASSEYGSDWGYTF
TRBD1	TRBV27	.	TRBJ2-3	TGTGCCAGCAGTATCCTGGGACAGGGGTGGACAGATACGCAGTATTTT	CASSILGQGWTDTQYF
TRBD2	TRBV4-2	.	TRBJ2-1	TGTGCCAGCAGCCAAGAGAGCGGGAGTGGAGGCTATGAGCAGTTCTTC	CASSQESGSGGYEQFF
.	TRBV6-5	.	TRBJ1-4	TGTGCCAGCAGGCGGGGGGGTGAAAAACTGTTTTTT	CASRRGGEKLFF
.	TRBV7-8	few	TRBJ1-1	TGTGCCAGCAGCTTACGGCCAGGGCTGAACACTGAAGCTTTCTTT	CASSLRPGLNTEAFF
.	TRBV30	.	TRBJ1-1	TGTGCCTGGACCCTAGAATCGGTAAGGGGCACTGAAGCTTTCTTT	CAWTLESVRGTEAFF
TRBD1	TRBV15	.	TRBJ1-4	TGTGCCACCAGCACTTACGGGACAGGGTCGAAACTGTTTTTT	CATSTYGTGSKLFF
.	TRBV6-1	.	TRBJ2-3	TGTGCCAGCAATCAGGCTGGCGGGGCAGATACGCAGTATTTT	CASNQAGGADTQYF
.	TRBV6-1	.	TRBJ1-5	TGTGCCAGCATCGAGGATAACGATCAGCCCCAGCATTTT	CASIEDNDQPQHF
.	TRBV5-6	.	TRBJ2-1	TGTGCCGGGAAACGGTCCTGGAGGGATGAGCAGTTCTTC	CAGKRSWRDEQFF
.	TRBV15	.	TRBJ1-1	TGTGCCACCAGCTTCTCCGGGAGGGCGAACACTGAAGCTTTCTTT	CATSFSGRANTEAFF
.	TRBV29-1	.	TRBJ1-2	TGCAGCGTCGCGGTGCCTAACTATGGCTACACCTTC	CSVAVPNYGYTF
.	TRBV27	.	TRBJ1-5	TGTGCCAGCAGTTTATCGGGGGGTGGCAATCAGCCCCAGCATTTT	CASSLSGGGNQPQHF
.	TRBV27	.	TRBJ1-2	TGTGCCAGCAGTTTAACAGGCTTCTATGGCTACACCTTC	CASSLTGFYGYTF
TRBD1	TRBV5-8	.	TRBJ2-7	TGTGCCAGCAGCAGTCCCCGGGACAGGGATTTCCACGAGCAGTACTTC	CASSSPRDRDFHEQYF
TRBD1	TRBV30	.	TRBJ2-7	TGTGCCTGCAGGACAGGGGGATACTACGAGCAGTACTTC	CACRTGGYYEQYF
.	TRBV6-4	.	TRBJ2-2	TGTGCCAGCAGTGATTCGGGGACGAACACCGGGGAGCTGTTTTTT	CASSDSGTNTGELFF
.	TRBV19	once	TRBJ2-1	TGTGCCAGTAGTCAAACTTCCGGGACACACAATGAGCAGTTCTTC	CASSQTSGTHNEQFF
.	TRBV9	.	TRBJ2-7	TGTGCCAGCAGCCGCGAGGGAAGCTCCTACGAGCAGTACTTC	CASSREGSSYEQYF
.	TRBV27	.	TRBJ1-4	TGTGCCAGCAGTGCCGGGACTTCGAGCGTGGCTAATGAAAAACTGTTTTTT	CASSAGTSSVANEKLFF
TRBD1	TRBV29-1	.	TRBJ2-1	TGCAGCGTTGGACCGACAGGGGGCAATGAGCAGTTCTTC	CSVGPTGGNEQFF